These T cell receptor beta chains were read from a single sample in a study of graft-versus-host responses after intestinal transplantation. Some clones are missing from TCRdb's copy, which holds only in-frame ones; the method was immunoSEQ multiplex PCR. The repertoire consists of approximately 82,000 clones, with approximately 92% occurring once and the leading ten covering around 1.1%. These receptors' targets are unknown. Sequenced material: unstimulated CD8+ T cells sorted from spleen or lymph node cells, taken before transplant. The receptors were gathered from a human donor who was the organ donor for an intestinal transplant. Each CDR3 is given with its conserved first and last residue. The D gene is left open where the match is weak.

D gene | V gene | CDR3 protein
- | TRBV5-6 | CASSLGRARGYTF
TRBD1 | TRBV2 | CASSEAVRGQGLTMSGYTF
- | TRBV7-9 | CASSPPQAAPYEQYF
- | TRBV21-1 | CASTRTYRGGYEQYF
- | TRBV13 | CASSSWTGGPDTQYF
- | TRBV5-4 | CASSPSGGHEKLFF
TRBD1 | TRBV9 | CASSPPSRDRSYGYTF
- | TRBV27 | CASSLRGTNYGYTF
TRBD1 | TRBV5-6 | CASSLGQSYEQYF
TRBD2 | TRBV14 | CASSQDSLAGGQETQYF
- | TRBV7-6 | CASSQGRGLATPYEQYF
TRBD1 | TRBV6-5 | CASSSYPQGDDTEAFF
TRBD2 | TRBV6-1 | CASSALAGAVDEQFF
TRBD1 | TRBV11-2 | CASSFLRGQSSYNEQFF
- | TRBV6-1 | CASRMWGHRNQPQHF
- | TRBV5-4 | CASMRTSTDTQYF
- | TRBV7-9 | CASSPWRAALSYEQYF
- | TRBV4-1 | CASSPSEAPTEAYNEQFF
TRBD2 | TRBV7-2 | CASSLAPSGRVSPSYEQYF
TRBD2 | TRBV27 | CASSSHRGGPTDTQYF
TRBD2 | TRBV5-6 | CASSPTGTSGSYNEQFF
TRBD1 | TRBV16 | CASSQRDRGRYEQYF
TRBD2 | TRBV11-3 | CASSPSGDEPYEQYF
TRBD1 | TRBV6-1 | CASSEGWTGGYSYGYTF
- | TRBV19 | CASSEGTAHGYTF
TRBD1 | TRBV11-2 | CASSLVEGQYEQYF
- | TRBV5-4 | CASSLAGADTDTQYF
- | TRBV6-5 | CATGQPHSYEQYF
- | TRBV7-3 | CASSSPREQYF
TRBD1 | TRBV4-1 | CASSQIQGAHEQYF
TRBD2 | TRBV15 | CATTSGGAGNEQFF
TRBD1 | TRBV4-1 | CASSLGMTGGYEQYF
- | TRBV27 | CASSLSRNYGYTF
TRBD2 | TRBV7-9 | CASSFGLAGATDTQYF
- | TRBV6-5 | CASMYPRGNEQFF
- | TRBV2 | CASSDPVRETQYF
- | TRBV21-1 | CASSNDRNTQPQHF
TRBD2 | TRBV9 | CASSGTSVTYEQYF
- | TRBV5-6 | CASSLGGDYNQPQHF
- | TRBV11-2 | CASSLIGGFVAFF
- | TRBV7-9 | CASSFEGDEKLFF
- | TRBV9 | CASSGRELFF
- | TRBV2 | CASGPTEFSRGEKLFF
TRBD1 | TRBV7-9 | CASSARQGRKEKLFF